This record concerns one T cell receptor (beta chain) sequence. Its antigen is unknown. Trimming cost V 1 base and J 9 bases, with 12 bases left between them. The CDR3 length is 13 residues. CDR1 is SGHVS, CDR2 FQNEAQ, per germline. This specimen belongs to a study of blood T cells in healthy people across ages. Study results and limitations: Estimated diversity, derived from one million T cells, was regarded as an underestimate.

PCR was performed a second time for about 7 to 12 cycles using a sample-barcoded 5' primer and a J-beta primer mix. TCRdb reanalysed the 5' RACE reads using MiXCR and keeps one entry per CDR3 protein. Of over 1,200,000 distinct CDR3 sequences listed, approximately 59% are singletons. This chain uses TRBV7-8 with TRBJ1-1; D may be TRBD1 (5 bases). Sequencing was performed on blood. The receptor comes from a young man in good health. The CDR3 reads CASSLDQGLKAFF. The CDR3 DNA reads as TGTGCCAGCAGCTTAGATCAGGGTTTGAAAGCTTTCTTT. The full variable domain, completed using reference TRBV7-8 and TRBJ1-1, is GAGVSQSPRYKVAKRGQDVALRCDPISGHVSLFWYQQALGQGPEFLTYFQNEAQLDKSGLPSDRFFAERPEGSVSTLKIQRTQQEDSAVYLCASSLDQGLKAFFGQGTRLTVV.